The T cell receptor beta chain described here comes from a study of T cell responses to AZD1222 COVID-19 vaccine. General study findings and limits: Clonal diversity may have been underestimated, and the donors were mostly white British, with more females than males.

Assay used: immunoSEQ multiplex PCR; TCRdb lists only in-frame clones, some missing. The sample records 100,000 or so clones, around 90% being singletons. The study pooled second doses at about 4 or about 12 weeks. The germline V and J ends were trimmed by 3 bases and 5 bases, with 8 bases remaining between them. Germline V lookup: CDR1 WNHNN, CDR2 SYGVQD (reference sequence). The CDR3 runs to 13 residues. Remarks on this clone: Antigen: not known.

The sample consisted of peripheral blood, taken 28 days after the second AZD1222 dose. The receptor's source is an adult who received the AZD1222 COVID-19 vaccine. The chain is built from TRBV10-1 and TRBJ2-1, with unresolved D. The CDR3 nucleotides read TGCGCCAGCAGTGATGCTAGAAACAATGAGCAGTTCTTC. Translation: CASSDARNNEQFF.